The TCR beta chain described here comes from a study of blood T cells in healthy people across ages. The second PCR ran about 6 to 11 cycles with a sample-barcoded 5' primer and J-beta primers. Via MiXCR, TCRdb re-called the 5' RACE reads, giving one row per CDR3 protein. The table shows approximately 1.5 million distinct CDR3 sequences, with about 32% occurring only once. With respect to this clonotype: Its antigen remains unknown.

Trimming shortened V by 3 bases and J by 7 bases, and 16 bases separated the two germline ends. The CDR3 consists of 14 residues. Study-wide results and caveats: In these data, TCR beta diversity tracked strongly with naive T cell percentage.

Collection of around 9.3 milliliters of peripheral blood was performed for each donor. The source of this sequence is a woman aged 30 to 39 in good health. This chain joins TRBV12-3 or TRBV12-4 and TRBJ2-7, with D uncertain. Sequencing used blood. The CDR3 protein is CASSFNKGLGEQYF. The DNA of the CDR3 is TGTGCCAGCAGTTTTAATAAGGGCCTTGGAGAGCAGTACTTC.